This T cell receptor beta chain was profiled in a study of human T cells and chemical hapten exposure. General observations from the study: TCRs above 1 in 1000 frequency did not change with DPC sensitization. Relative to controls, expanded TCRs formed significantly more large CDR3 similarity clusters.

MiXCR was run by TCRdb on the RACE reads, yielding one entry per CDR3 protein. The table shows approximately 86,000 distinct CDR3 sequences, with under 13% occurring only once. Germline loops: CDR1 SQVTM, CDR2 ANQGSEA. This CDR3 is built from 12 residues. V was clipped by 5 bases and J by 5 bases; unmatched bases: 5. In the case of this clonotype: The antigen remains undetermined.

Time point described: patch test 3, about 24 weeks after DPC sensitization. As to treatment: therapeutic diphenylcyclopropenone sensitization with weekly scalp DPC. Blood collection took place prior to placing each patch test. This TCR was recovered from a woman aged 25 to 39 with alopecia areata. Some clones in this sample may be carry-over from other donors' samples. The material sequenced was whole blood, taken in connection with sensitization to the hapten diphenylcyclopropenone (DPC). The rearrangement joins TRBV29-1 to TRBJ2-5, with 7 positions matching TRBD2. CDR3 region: CSVNTGGETQYF. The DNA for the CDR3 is TGCAGCGTTAACACGGGAGGCGAGACCCAGTACTTC. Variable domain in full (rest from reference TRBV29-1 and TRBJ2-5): SAVISQKPSRDICQRGTSLTIQCQVDSQVTMMFWYRQQPGQSLTLIATANQGSEATYESGFVIDKFPISRPNLTFSTLTVSNMSPEDSSIYLCSVNTGGETQYFGPGTRLLVL.